The rows below give T cell receptor beta chains drawn from one sample of a study of T-cell reconstitution after alpha-beta-depleted transplantation in children. TCRdb used MiXCR to reprocess the PCR reads, holding one entry per CDR3 protein. The table includes around 500,000 distinct CDR3 sequences, roughly 23% detected once. Sequencing was performed on PBMCs, mostly from graft donor cells, taken 360 days after TCRalphabeta/CD19-depleted stem cell transplant. The source is a boy in the first two years of life who had a stem cell transplant for acute myeloid leukemia, so the T cells may come from the graft donor. Both conserved end residues are part of each CDR3. The D gene is left open where the match is weak. Clone size, where shown, is once, few, many, or a class for clones that have expanded.

d_call j_call clone_size v_call cdr3_length cdr3_aa cdr3_nt
. TRBJ2-2 . TRBV4-2 14 CASSQVRDTGELFF TGTGCCAGCAGCCAAGTTAGAGACACCGGGGAGCTGTTTTTT
TRBD1 TRBJ2-7 once TRBV6-1 17 CASSEAGPGQGPHEQYF TGTGCCAGCAGTGAAGCAGGCCCGGGACAGGGACCCCACGAGCAGTACTTC
. TRBJ2-3 . TRBV7-8 14 CASRTAIFTDTQYF TGTGCCAGCAGAACCGCGATTTTCACAGATACGCAGTATTTT
TRBD2 TRBJ2-1 . TRBV12-3/TRBV12-4 13 CAGKRGNYNEQFF TGTGCCGGCAAGCGGGGCAACTACAATGAGCAGTTCTTC
. TRBJ2-3 . TRBV5-1 13 CASSFISTDTQYF TGCGCCAGCAGCTTTATATCCACAGATACGCAGTATTTT
. TRBJ2-3 many TRBV7-9 16 CASSFPGRRSADTQYF TGTGCCAGCAGCTTTCCCGGACGGAGGAGTGCAGATACGCAGTATTTT
. TRBJ2-3 . TRBV6-1 14 CASTVTASTDTQYF TGTGCCAGCACGGTGACGGCTAGCACAGATACGCAGTATTTT
. TRBJ1-4 many TRBV20-1 12 CSASLSSEKLFF TGCAGTGCTAGTTTAAGTTCGGAAAAACTGTTTTTT
. TRBJ1-1 few TRBV9 14 CASSSPGRNTEAFF TGTGCCAGCAGCTCCCCCGGACGGAACACTGAAGCTTTCTTT
. TRBJ2-5 . TRBV6-2/TRBV6-3 13 CASSAPLEETQYF TGTGCCAGCAGTGCCCCACTTGAAGAGACCCAGTACTTC
. TRBJ2-3 few TRBV6-2/TRBV6-3 15 CASRTGPAVADTQYF TGTGCCAGCAGGACCGGGCCCGCGGTGGCAGATACGCAGTATTTT
. TRBJ2-5 many TRBV7-9 14 CASSLERAQETQYF TGTGCCAGCAGCTTAGAGAGGGCCCAAGAGACCCAGTACTTC
. TRBJ1-5 many TRBV6-2/TRBV6-3 15 CASSYEGRPNQPQHF TGTGCCAGCAGTTACGAAGGCAGGCCCAATCAGCCCCAGCATTTT
. TRBJ2-7 . TRBV12-3/TRBV12-4 14 CASRSETRVGEQYF TGTGCCAGCAGATCAGAGACACGGGTGGGCGAGCAGTACTTC
. TRBJ2-5 few TRBV7-9 17 CASSLEVRTSRWETQYF TGTGCCAGCAGCTTAGAAGTCAGAACCAGCCGGTGGGAGACCCAGTACTTC
. TRBJ1-1 few TRBV20-1 14 CSASIRESRRSAFF TGCAGTGCTAGTATTAGGGAATCAAGGAGGAGTGCTTTCTTT
. TRBJ2-1 many TRBV12-3/TRBV12-4 13 CASRRNEIDEQFF TGTGCCAGCAGACGGAACGAGATAGATGAGCAGTTCTTC
. TRBJ1-5 many TRBV7-9 13 CASSPVGNQPQHF TGTGCCAGCAGCCCCGTGGGGAATCAGCCCCAGCATTTT
. TRBJ2-1 many TRBV20-1 15 CSARDPNGPAHEQFF TGCAGTGCTAGAGACCCTAACGGACCGGCCCATGAGCAGTTCTTC
. TRBJ1-2 many TRBV20-1 11 CSARDLSGYTF TGCAGTGCTAGAGATCTGTCAGGCTACACCTTC
. TRBJ1-1 . TRBV5-5 15 CASSLREGVNTEAFF TGTGCCAGCAGCTTGAGGGAGGGGGTGAACACTGAAGCTTTCTTT
. TRBJ2-7 . TRBV7-2 14 CASSLWTSSYEQYF TGTGCCAGCAGCTTATGGACGAGCTCCTACGAGCAGTACTTC
TRBD2 TRBJ2-2 . TRBV25-1 20 CASSEYFRAGENKNTGELFF TGTGCCAGCAGTGAATATTTCCGAGCGGGAGAAAACAAGAACACCGGGGAGCTGTTTTTT
. TRBJ2-7 many TRBV20-1 15 CSARNAAGRGYEQYF TGCAGTGCTAGAAACGCCGCGGGCAGGGGCTACGAGCAGTACTTC
TRBD2 TRBJ2-1 . TRBV12-3/TRBV12-4 16 CASRDSGTSGYNEQFF TGTGCCAGCAGGGACTCCGGGACTAGCGGCTACAATGAGCAGTTCTTC
. TRBJ2-1 many TRBV28 14 CASSPPEFYNEQFF TGTGCCAGCAGTCCTCCGGAGTTCTACAATGAGCAGTTCTTC
. TRBJ2-1 . TRBV19 14 CASRPQAPYNEQFF TGTGCCAGTAGACCACAGGCCCCCTACAATGAGCAGTTCTTC
TRBD2 TRBJ2-3 . TRBV12-3/TRBV12-4 16 CASTGQLAGGPDTQYF TGTGCCAGCACTGGACAATTAGCGGGGGGGCCAGATACGCAGTATTTT
. TRBJ1-5 . TRBV20-1 16 CSARGISSSRNQPQHF TGCAGTGCTAGGGGGATTAGTAGCAGCCGCAATCAGCCCCAGCATTTT
TRBD1 TRBJ2-1 few TRBV27 14 CATKTGTAYNEQFF TGTGCCACCAAGACAGGGACGGCCTACAATGAGCAGTTCTTC
. TRBJ2-3 many TRBV7-9 15 CASSLAEGGTDTQYF TGTGCCAGCAGCTTAGCGGAGGGAGGCACAGATACGCAGTATTTT
TRBD1 TRBJ2-3 many TRBV10-1 18 CASSEFSRRDRATDTQYF TGCGCCAGCAGTGAATTCAGTAGGCGGGACAGGGCAACAGATACGCAGTATTTT
. TRBJ2-5 few TRBV12-3/TRBV12-4 13 CASSSRVAETQYF TGTGCCAGCAGCTCCAGGGTGGCGGAGACCCAGTACTTC
. TRBJ2-3 many TRBV2 15 CASFGTRMITDTQYF TGTGCCAGTTTCGGGACTCGGATGATCACAGATACGCAGTATTTT
TRBD1 TRBJ1-3 . TRBV7-9 17 CASSLGDSALSGNTIYF TGTGCCAGCAGCTTGGGGGACAGCGCACTCTCTGGAAACACCATATATTTT
. TRBJ2-7 few TRBV15 14 CATRDGGADYEQYF TGTGCCACCCGAGATGGCGGGGCGGACTACGAGCAGTACTTC
TRBD1 TRBJ2-7 . TRBV5-1 16 CASSSGQIAYSYEQYF TGCGCCAGCAGCTCGGGACAGATCGCCTACTCCTACGAGCAGTACTTC
. TRBJ1-5 few TRBV7-2 15 CASSLQVWGNQPQHF TGTGCCAGCAGCTTGCAGGTTTGGGGCAATCAGCCCCAGCATTTT
TRBD1 TRBJ2-2 . TRBV2 13 CASRTQGVGELFF TGTGCCAGCAGGACACAGGGGGTCGGGGAGCTGTTTTTT
. TRBJ1-2 . TRBV5-6 14 CASSSSDGPYGYTF TGTGCCAGCAGCTCTTCGGACGGCCCCTATGGCTACACCTTC
TRBD1 TRBJ1-1 few TRBV20-1 16 CSAQIQGRGMNTEAFF TGCAGTGCGCAGATACAGGGGAGGGGGATGAACACTGAAGCTTTCTTT
. TRBJ2-1 . TRBV5-1 16 CASSSGTTSTYNEQFF TGCGCCAGCAGCTCCGGGACGACCTCCACCTACAATGAGCAGTTCTTC
. TRBJ2-1 few TRBV7-9 13 CASSFSSRRGQFF TGTGCCAGCAGCTTTTCATCGCGTAGGGGACAGTTCTTC
. TRBJ2-1 few TRBV6-5 14 CASSYSWGAHEQFF TGTGCCAGCAGTTACTCATGGGGGGCGCATGAGCAGTTCTTC
. TRBJ2-6 . TRBV11-2 18 CATFSNGGISSGANVLTF TGTGCCACCTTCTCGAATGGGGGTATAAGCTCTGGGGCCAACGTCCTGACTTTC
TRBD1 TRBJ2-1 few TRBV7-3 14 CASSRQGNYNEQFF TGTGCCAGCAGCCGACAGGGGAATTACAATGAGCAGTTCTTC
. TRBJ2-7 few TRBV12-3/TRBV12-4 14 CASSLARRGHEQYF TGTGCCAGCAGTTTAGCGCGAAGGGGCCACGAGCAGTACTTC
TRBD1 TRBJ1-1 many TRBV6-5 15 CASSYAGQGNTEAFF TGTGCCAGCAGTTACGCGGGACAGGGGAACACTGAAGCTTTCTTT
. TRBJ2-1 many TRBV6-1 14 CASSEGLRSNEQFF TGTGCCAGCAGTGAAGGGTTAAGATCCAATGAGCAGTTCTTC
TRBD1 TRBJ2-5 many TRBV5-1 16 CASSFGVGTEQETQYF TGCGCCAGCAGCTTTGGCGTCGGGACAGAGCAAGAGACCCAGTACTTC
TRBD2 TRBJ2-2 . TRBV6-5 14 CASSYGTRAGELFF TGTGCCAGCAGTTATGGGACTAGGGCCGGGGAGCTGTTTTTT
TRBD1 TRBJ2-1 . TRBV12-3/TRBV12-4 19 CASSLSDRGRPGGYNEQFF TGTGCCAGCAGTTTATCGGACAGGGGGCGGCCTGGGGGCTACAATGAGCAGTTCTTC
. TRBJ1-6 . TRBV20-1 14 CSAADHGGVSPLHF TGCAGTGCAGCCGACCACGGGGGCGTATCACCCCTCCACTTT
TRBD2 TRBJ2-1 many TRBV29-1 12 CSVRGGADEQFF TGCAGCGTCCGCGGGGGGGCTGATGAGCAGTTCTTC
. TRBJ2-3 . TRBV4-3 16 CASSQGLRQRTDTQYF TGCGCCAGCAGCCAAGGGCTTAGGCAGCGCACAGATACGCAGTATTTT
. TRBJ1-1 . TRBV18 11 CASSLGAEGFF TGTGCCAGCTCCCTGGGCGCGGAGGGTTTCTTT
. TRBJ1-5 . TRBV6-5 14 CASSYRTANQPQHF TGTGCCAGCAGTTATAGGACGGCCAATCAGCCCCAGCATTTT
. TRBJ1-5 . TRBV12-3/TRBV12-4 15 CASSLTRYSNQPQHF TGTGCCAGCAGCCTGACCCGCTATAGCAATCAGCCCCAGCATTTT